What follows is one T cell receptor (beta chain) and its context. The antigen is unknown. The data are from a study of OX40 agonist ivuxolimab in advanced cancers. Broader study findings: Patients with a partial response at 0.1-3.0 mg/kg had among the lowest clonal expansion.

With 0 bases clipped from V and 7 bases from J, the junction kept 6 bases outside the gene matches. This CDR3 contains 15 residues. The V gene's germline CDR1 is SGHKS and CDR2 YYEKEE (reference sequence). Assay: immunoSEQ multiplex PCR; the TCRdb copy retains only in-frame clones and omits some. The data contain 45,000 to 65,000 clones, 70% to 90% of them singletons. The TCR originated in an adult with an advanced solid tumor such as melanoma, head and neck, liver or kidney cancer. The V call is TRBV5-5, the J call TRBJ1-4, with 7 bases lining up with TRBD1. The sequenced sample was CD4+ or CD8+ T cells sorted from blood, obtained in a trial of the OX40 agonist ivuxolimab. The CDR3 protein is CASSLGEGASEKLFF. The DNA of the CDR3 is TGTGCCAGCAGCTTGGGTGAGGGGGCCAGTGAAAAACTGTTTTTT.